The rows below give T cell receptor beta chains drawn from one sample of a study of blood T cell repertoires in COVID-19. The table came from immunoSEQ multiplex PCR; TCRdb's copy has only in-frame clones and leaves some out. Of around 200,000 clones in the sample, approximately 90% were seen once. The sequenced material came from PBMCs or T cells enriched from blood (not recorded which). Receptors were obtained from a man aged 30 to 45 who had recovered from COVID-19. Both conserved end residues are part of each CDR3. A D gene is named only where the DNA matches it firmly. Where a row states a size, it is once, few, many or the class of an expanded clone; other rows omit it.

V,length,size,D,J,CDR3,DNA
TRBV28,16,-,-,TRBJ2-4,CASSSVIGIAKNIQYF,TGTGCCAGCAGTTCGGTGATTGGTATAGCCAAAAACATTCAGTACTTC
TRBV19,16,-,TRBD2,TRBJ2-7,CASSISLAGVGYEQYF,TGTGCCAGTAGTATCTCACTAGCGGGAGTGGGGTACGAGCAGTACTTC
TRBV30,19,-,TRBD1,TRBJ2-3,CAWSVWLDRENPGTDTQYF,TGTGCCTGGAGTGTATGGTTGGACAGGGAAAACCCTGGCACAGATACGCAGTATTTT
TRBV2,13,-,TRBD1,TRBJ2-3,CASLTLRGDTQYF,TGTGCCAGCCTAACCCTCAGGGGGGATACGCAGTATTTT
TRBV23-1,15,-,-,TRBJ1-1,CASSQWAGGNTEAFF,TGCGCCAGCAGTCAATGGGCGGGTGGGAACACTGAAGCTTTCTTT
TRBV18,15,-,-,TRBJ2-5,CASSPPEIAGETQYF,TGTGCCAGCTCACCACCGGAGATAGCCGGCGAGACCCAGTACTTC
TRBV23-1,14,once,TRBD1,TRBJ2-1,CASSHRDRDNEQFF,TGCGCCAGCAGTCACCGGGACAGGGACAATGAGCAGTTCTTC
TRBV6-5,14,-,-,TRBJ1-5,CASTPGRGNQPQHF,TGTGCCAGCACTCCGGGGAGGGGTAACCAGCCCCAGCATTTT
TRBV12-3/TRBV12-4,13,-,-,TRBJ2-5,CASTQGREETQYF,TGTGCCAGCACCCAGGGGAGGGAAGAGACCCAGTACTTC
TRBV3-1/TRBV3-2,16,-,TRBD1,TRBJ1-6,CASSQDPQGTDSPLHF,TGTGCCAGCAGCCAAGACCCACAGGGGACGGATTCACCCCTCCACTTT
TRBV5-1,15,-,-,TRBJ2-3,CASSRGTGPTDTQYF,TGCGCCAGCAGCCGAGGCACAGGGCCCACAGATACGCAGTATTTT